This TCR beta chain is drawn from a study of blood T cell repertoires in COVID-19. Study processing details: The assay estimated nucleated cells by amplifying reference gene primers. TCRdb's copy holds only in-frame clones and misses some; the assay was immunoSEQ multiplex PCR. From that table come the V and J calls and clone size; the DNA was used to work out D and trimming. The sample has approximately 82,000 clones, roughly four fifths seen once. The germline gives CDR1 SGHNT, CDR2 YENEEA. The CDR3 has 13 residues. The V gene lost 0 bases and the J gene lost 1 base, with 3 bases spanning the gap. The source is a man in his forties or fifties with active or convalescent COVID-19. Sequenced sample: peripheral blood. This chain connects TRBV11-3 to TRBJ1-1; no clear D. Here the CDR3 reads CASSLDGNTEAFF. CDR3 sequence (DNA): TGTGCCAGCAGCTTAGACGGGAACACTGAAGCTTTCTTT. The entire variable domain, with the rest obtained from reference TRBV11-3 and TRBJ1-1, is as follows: EAGVVQSPRYKIIEKKQPVAFWCNPISGHNTLYWYLQNLGQGPELLIRYENEEAVDDSQLPKDRFSAERLKGVDSTLKIQPAELGDSAVYLCASSLDGNTEAFFGQGTRLTVV.